This entry concerns a single TCR beta chain. Its antigen is currently unknown. The record originates from a study of long-term antiretroviral therapy in people with HIV. Whole-study results and caveats: Across all time points, the repertoire was dominated by clones that expanded before ART.

Run at survey level, the immunoSEQ assay was version v3.0. TCRdb keeps only in-frame clones here, not all; method: immunoSEQ multiplex PCR. The sample carries about 11,000 clones, roughly 80% recorded once. The CDR3 has 13 amino acids. Trimming cost V 2 bases and J 0 bases, with 4 bases left between them. Germline V gene data show CDR1 as KGHSH and CDR2 as LQKENI. The chain combines TRBV18 with TRBJ1-1, with D hard to call. Specimen: unsorted PBMCs, collected 1.2 years after starting antiretroviral therapy. This TCR was recovered from a man aged 35-49 years with HIV. Here the CDR3 reads CASSPGLNTEAFF. CDR3 sequence (DNA): TGTGCCAGCTCACCAGGGCTGAACACTGAAGCTTTCTTT.